This TCR beta chain was obtained from a study of blood T cell repertoires in COVID-19. With 4 bases clipped from V and 8 bases from J, the junction kept 7 bases outside the gene matches. The CDR3 runs 13 residues. Germline V gene data show CDR1 as LNHDA and CDR2 as SQIVND (reference sequence). This clone was counted a few times. The sample carries other DNA sequences with the same CDR3. Participants were aged about 18 to 100 years, lived in over 20 US areas, and enrolled virtually. The data were produced by immunoSEQ multiplex PCR, yet TCRdb's version contains in-frame clones alone and is incomplete. The table has more than 200,000 clones, under 95% seen once; the top ten hold 1.5% to 2%.

The J gene is TRBJ1-2, the V gene TRBV19, with 7 bases matching TRBD1. Sequencing input: PBMCs or T cells enriched from blood (not recorded which). This TCR came from a woman in her late teens or twenties who had recovered from COVID-19. CDR3 nucleotides: TGTGCCAGTAGTAAAACAGGGGAACGCGGCTACACCTTC. It translates to CASSKTGERGYTF.